This T cell receptor beta chain comes out of a study of siplizumab effects on memory and regulatory T cells. The study assayed approximately 100,000 TCR templates per sample. Sequencing was performed with immunoSEQ multiplex PCR; in TCRdb, only in-frame clones are kept and a portion is missing. Of about 110,000 clones detected, 92% appear once; the ten largest clones hold under 0.75%. The TCR was taken from a human donor in good health. Material: Tregs sorted from blood.

Here the CDR3 DNA reads TGTGCCAGCAGACCAAGGCGGGCAAACACAGATACGCAGTATTTT. Its protein is CASRPRRANTDTQYF. The chain links TRBV6-1 to TRBJ2-3; possible D gene TRBD2, 5 bases. Trimming left V 6 bases short and J 2 bases short, with 15 bases between. This CDR3 spans 15 amino acids. Germline CDR1 is MNHNS and CDR2 is SASEGT.